Listed below are T cell receptor beta chains from one sample, sequenced in a study of T cell repertoires in cytomegalovirus infection. MiXCR, run by TCRdb on the reads, gives a single entry per CDR3 protein. The repertoire consists of about 270,000 distinct CDR3 sequences, with under 25% occurring once and the leading ten covering approximately 19%. What these receptors recognize is not known. The source was cultured PBMCs, collected from culture after CMV antigen stimulation. Every receptor here comes from a human donor in good health (CMV status not recorded). Some clones in this sample may be carry-over from other donors' samples. Each CDR3 is given with its conserved first and last residue. A D gene is named only where the DNA matches it firmly. Some rows mark clone size as missing; the rest say once, few, many or name a class of expanded clone.

j_gene | v_gene | d_gene | abundance | CDR3nt | CDR3aa
TRBJ2-1 | TRBV7-2 | . | . | TGTGCCAGCAGCTTAGATGCGGGCCTAGCAGACAGGTATGAGCAGTTCTTC | CASSLDAGLADRYEQFF
TRBJ1-3 | TRBV11-1 | . | . | TGTGCCAGCAGCTTAGCGCCGACCTCTGGAAACACCATATATTTT | CASSLAPTSGNTIYF
TRBJ1-5 | TRBV19 | . | . | TGTGCCAGTAGTTTCCGGGATGGCAATCAGCCCCAGCATTTT | CASSFRDGNQPQHF
TRBJ2-3 | TRBV7-9 | TRBD1 | many | TGTGCCAGCAGCTTGGGGACAGGGGGATCCACAGATACGCAGTATTTT | CASSLGTGGSTDTQYF
TRBJ2-2 | TRBV2 | TRBD2 | . | TGTGCCAGCAGCTATCATGGGGGGGGTGGCACCGGGGAGCTGTTTTTT | CASSYHGGGGTGELFF
TRBJ1-2 | TRBV7-2 | . | few | TGTGCCAGCAGCTTAGGAGCTCGGAGGGAGAGTGGCTACACCTTC | CASSLGARRESGYTF
TRBJ2-2 | TRBV7-2 | . | many | TGTGCCAGCAGCTTAAAGGGGCCGAACACCGGGGAGCTGTTTTTT | CASSLKGPNTGELFF
TRBJ1-5 | TRBV5-1 | . | . | TGCGCCAGCAGCTTGGGGACAGAAGGTACTCAGCCCCAGCATTTT | CASSLGTEGTQPQHF
TRBJ1-1 | TRBV7-8 | . | few | TGTGCCAGCAGCACAGGGAGCACTGAAGCTTTCTTT | CASSTGSTEAFF
TRBJ1-4 | TRBV7-2 | TRBD1 | few | TGTGCCAGCAGCACCCGGACAGGGACAGGTGAAAAACTGTTTTTT | CASSTRTGTGEKLFF
TRBJ2-1 | TRBV27 | . | . | TGTGCCAGCAGTCCGTTACATCGGACGGAAAATGAGCAGTTCTTC | CASSPLHRTENEQFF
TRBJ2-1 | TRBV29-1 | TRBD2 | few | TGCAGCGTGCCCAGACTAGCGGGGAGTGTGCAGTTCTTC | CSVPRLAGSVQFF
TRBJ2-2 | TRBV7-3 | TRBD2 | . | TGTGCCAGCAGTCCTCGGGGGGGGCTTATTACCACCGGGGAGCTGTTTTTT | CASSPRGGLITTGELFF
TRBJ2-7 | TRBV6-8 | . | . | TGTGCCAGCAGTCTTTCACATATGACGGGCGAGCAGTACTTC | CASSLSHMTGEQYF
TRBJ2-2 | TRBV12-3/TRBV12-4 | TRBD2 | few | TGTGCCAGCAGTCCGCGTCCCGGGAGGGTATACACCGGGGAGCTGTTTTTT | CASSPRPGRVYTGELFF
TRBJ2-2 | TRBV29-1 | TRBD2 | . | TGCAGCGTCTTAGCGGGGGCGAACACCGGGGAGCTGTTTTTT | CSVLAGANTGELFF
TRBJ2-1 | TRBV7-9 | TRBD2 | . | TGTGCCAGCAGCTTAGCAGCGGGAGGGCCCCCGAATGAGCAGTTCTTC | CASSLAAGGPPNEQFF
TRBJ2-3 | TRBV24-1 | TRBD2 | many | TGTGCCACCAGCGCACGCTGGGGGAGCGGGAGGGCCGATACGCAGTATTTT | CATSARWGSGRADTQYF
TRBJ2-5 | TRBV7-9 | . | few | TGTGCCAGCAGCTTAGCGCCTAGATACCAAGAGACCCAGTACTTC | CASSLAPRYQETQYF
TRBJ1-2 | TRBV20-1 | . | . | TGCAGTGCCGCGAAGACAGTCAACTATGGCTACACCTTC | CSAAKTVNYGYTF
TRBJ2-2 | TRBV29-1 | . | . | TGCAGCGTGGGGGGGACAGGGAACACCGGGGAGCTGTTTTTT | CSVGGTGNTGELFF
TRBJ2-2 | TRBV15 | . | . | TGTGCCACCAGCAGACGAGGGGGGACAAGCACCGGGGAGCTGTTTTTT | CATSRRGGTSTGELFF
TRBJ2-3 | TRBV20-1 | . | . | TGCAGTGCTGGCACAGATACGCAGTATTTT | CSAGTDTQYF
TRBJ1-1 | TRBV28 | . | . | TGTGCCAGCTACAAGGGGAGCACTGAAGCTTTCTTT | CASYKGSTEAFF
TRBJ1-5 | TRBV19 | . | few | TGTGCCAGTAGTATAATAGGAGGGCAGGCGGATCAGCCCCAGCATTTT | CASSIIGGQADQPQHF
TRBJ2-7 | TRBV28 | . | many | TGTGCCAGCAGGTCGGGCTTTAGGTCCTACGAGCAGTACTTC | CASRSGFRSYEQYF
TRBJ2-1 | TRBV11-2 | TRBD1 | . | TGTGCCAGCAGTCCGACAGGGTTTATCAATGAGCAGTTCTTC | CASSPTGFINEQFF
TRBJ2-1 | TRBV24-1 | . | . | TGTGCCACCAGTGATTTGGCTTTCGGCGGGATGAACAATGAGCAGTTCTTC | CATSDLAFGGMNNEQFF
TRBJ1-1 | TRBV12-3/TRBV12-4 | TRBD1 | many | TGTGCCAGCAGTTTGAGACAGGGGAACACTGAAGCTTTCTTT | CASSLRQGNTEAFF
TRBJ2-7 | TRBV27 | . | few | TGTGCCAGCAGTTTCTTAGGGAACGAGCAGTACTTC | CASSFLGNEQYF
TRBJ2-5 | TRBV10-2 | . | . | TGCGCCAGCAGTGCCGTCGGTGAAGAGACCCAGTACTTC | CASSAVGEETQYF
TRBJ1-2 | TRBV6-1 | . | few | TGTGCCAGCAGTTCTATTCGACCCGGGACATTAGCTAACTATGGCTACACCTTC | CASSSIRPGTLANYGYTF
TRBJ1-2 | TRBV5-4 | . | . | TGTGCCAGCAGCTTGGTAGGGGCGAATAACTATGGCTACACCTTC | CASSLVGANNYGYTF
TRBJ2-2 | TRBV28 | . | once | TGTGCCAGCAGTTATCCCCCTTTCGGGTTCGAGAACACCGGGGAGCTGTTTTTT | CASSYPPFGFENTGELFF